This record covers a single T cell receptor beta chain. The sample is drawn from a study of blood T cell repertoires in COVID-19. TCRdb's table, derived via immunoSEQ multiplex PCR, lists solely in-frame clones and lacks some. The sample comprises about 170,000 clones, roughly 84% of which are singletons, and about 11% rests with the top ten. The germline V gene encodes CDR1 MNHEY and CDR2 SMNVEV (reference sequence). V shed 4 bases and J shed 1 base, with 14 bases lying between them. This CDR3 comprises 15 residues. Sequencing input: peripheral blood. V gene TRBV27 combines with J gene TRBJ2-7; the D gene is possibly TRBD2 (7 bases). This sequence was found in a man between 65 and 80 years old with active or convalescent COVID-19. For the CDR3, the DNA is TGTGCCAGCAGTTGGGCGGGGGCGCATTCCTACGAGCAGTACTTC. As protein: CASSWAGAHSYEQYF.